What follows describes a single TCR beta chain. Its antigen remains unidentified. CDR3 size: 12 residues. In germline, CDR1 is GTSNPN, CDR2 SVGIG (reference sequence). Deletions cut 0 bases from V and 15 bases from J, with 15 bases between. The source of the sample is a study of a mutant IDH1 vaccine in newly diagnosed glioma. Study context: Treated individuals were approximately 62% male and approximately 38% female, averaging 40.4 years of age. Most had both radiotherapy and temozolomide beforehand; others had only one.

As to time point: baseline, week 1 (first vaccination visit). Treatment specified: pre-vaccination baseline after standard-of-care therapy. General study findings and limits: It seemed that pseudoprogression was not linked to changes in the top peripheral T cell clonotypes.

TCRdb's copy holds only in-frame clones and misses some; the assay was immunoSEQ multiplex PCR. Among 70,000 to 100,000 clones listed, over 70% were seen once. This specimen consisted of PBMCs, obtained from a glioma patient treated with radiotherapy, temozolomide or both. The chain recombines TRBV30 with TRBJ2-1; D remains unclear. This receptor was identified in a man aged 35 to 55 with glioma. Some clones in this sample may be carry-over from other donors' samples. CDR3 sequence reads: CAWSVPGFARFF. In nucleotides, the CDR3 is TGTGCCTGGAGTGTACCGGGTTTTGCGAGGTTCTTC.